A single sample gave rise to the 18 T cell receptor beta chains below, sequenced in a study of regulatory T cells (dated by TCRdb to 2016 to 2019). Points the paper makes about the study in general: Hydrophobic residues at CDR3 positions 6 and 7 were enriched in conventional CD4+ T cells from CD3G-deficient patients, which suggests more self-reactive specificities.

The library was generated by the immunoSEQ multiplex PCR assay. The multiplex PCR relied on 52 forward TRBV primers and 13 reverse TRBJ primers, and amplification bias was corrected through assay-based and computational methods. TCRdb took this table from immuneACCESS and kept in-frame rearrangements with V and J called. Such tables lack part of the clones; where checked against another copy, unresolved V genes explain under half of the gap, and the rest is unexplained. This sample has about 30,000 clones in its table, and around 92% of those were observed once. The ten largest clones capture approximately 1.5% of the sample. These TCRs are of unknown antigen specificity. The sequencing sample was made of conventional CD4+ T cells sorted from blood. The receptors were gathered from a person aged 18 to 35 with CD3G deficiency.

The gene calls are TRBV19 and TRBJ1-1; TRBD1 agrees at 10 bases. Germline CDR1 and CDR2: LNHDA and SQIVND (reference sequence). The CDR3 loop spans 14 amino acids. The J segment lost 8 bases and the V segment lost 4 bases, leaving 7 bases of the junction unmatched. As DNA, the CDR3 is TGTGCCAGTAGTACACGAACGACAGGGGGCGAAGCTTTCTTT. Its translation: CASSTRTTGGEAFF.

The genes are TRBV5-4 and TRBJ2-5; TRBD1 aligns across 8 bases. V gave up 4 bases and J gave up 9 bases; unmatched junction bases: 11. CDR3 length: 14 residues. Germline CDR1 and CDR2: SGHNT and YYREEE (reference sequence). The CDR3 sequence is CASSQDRANEAQYF. CDR3 DNA sequence: TGTGCCAGCAGCCAGGACAGGGCGAATGAGGCCCAGTACTTC.

The chain joins TRBV20-1 to TRBJ1-2; 7 bases agree with TRBD1. The CDR3 extends over 11 amino acids. The ends lost 4 bases at V and 8 bases at J; junction bases unmatched: 4. CDR1 is DFQATT and CDR2 is SNEGSKA in the germline V gene (reference sequence). The CDR3 loop is CSATGGVGYTF. The CDR3, as DNA: TGCAGTGCTACAGGGGGAGTGGGCTACACCTTC.

The J gene is TRBJ2-7, the V gene TRBV6-1, with D maybe TRBD1 (6 bases). The CDR3 runs 14 residues. Trimming pared 6 bases from V and 3 bases from J, leaving 15 bases between. From germline, CDR1 is MNHNS and CDR2 SASEGT. This CDR3 reads CASSPQGKGYEQYF. For the CDR3, the DNA is TGTGCCAGCAGCCCACAGGGAAAGGGCTACGAGCAGTACTTC.

About this clone: Other DNA sequences from this sample encode an identical CDR3 as well. The gene calls are TRBV5-1 and TRBJ2-5, with D possibly being TRBD1 (6 bases). Trimming pared 0 bases from V and 2 bases from J, leaving 14 bases between. Looked up from germline, CDR1 is SGHRS and CDR2 is YFSETQ. The CDR3 totals 16 residues. The CDR3 sequence: CASSLGVRGGQETQYF. The DNA for the CDR3 is TGCGCCAGCAGCTTGGGAGTGAGAGGGGGTCAAGAGACCCAGTACTTC. Together with reference TRBV5-1 and TRBJ2-5, the CDR3 gives the full variable domain: KAGVTQTPRYLIKTRGQQVTLSCSPISGHRSVSWYQQTPGQGLQFLFEYFSETQRNKGNFPGRFSGRQFSNSRSEMNVSTLELGDSALYLCASSLGVRGGQETQYFGPGTRLLVL.

The chain is built from TRBV25-1 and TRBJ2-5; 9 nucleotides line up with TRBD2. Germline assignment: CDR1 MGHDK and CDR2 SYGVNS. The CDR3 loop spans 14 amino acids. V gave up 1 base and J gave up 3 bases; unmatched junction bases: 0. In DNA form, the CDR3 reads TGTGCCAGCAGTGAATCTAGCGGGGAAGAGACCCAGTACTTC. It is translated as CASSESSGEETQYF.

This rearrangement joins TRBV28 to TRBJ2-7, with 9 bases fitting TRBD2. This CDR3 has 15 amino acids. Germline CDR1 reads MDHEN; CDR2 reads SYDVKM. Unmatched junction bases numbered 6, after V lost 2 bases and J lost 4 bases. CDR3 amino acids: CASSLAGGSLYEQYF. The CDR3, as DNA: TGTGCCAGCAGTTTAGCGGGAGGGTCTTTGTACGAGCAGTACTTC.

This clone is a singleton in its sample. The rearrangement uses TRBV27 and TRBJ2-7, with TRBD1 matching 9 bases. This CDR3 has 15 amino acids. Germline CDR1 is MNHEY and CDR2 is SMNVEV (reference sequence). The V and J ends lost 2 bases and 2 bases, in that order; junction bases with no gene match: 4. This CDR3 reads CASSLTGGAAYEQYF. CDR3 DNA: TGTGCCAGCAGTTTAACAGGGGGCGCCGCCTACGAGCAGTACTTC.

CDR3 in amino acids: CASSDQRADTQYF. In nucleotides, the CDR3 is TGTGCCAGCAGTGACCAGCGAGCAGATACGCAGTATTTT. The chain is built from TRBV6-1 and TRBJ2-3; D is unclear. The CDR3 runs 13 residues. The V gene lost 3 bases and the J gene lost 4 bases, with 8 bases spanning the gap. The germline V gene has CDR1 MNHNS and CDR2 SASEGT.

The chain links TRBV5-4 to TRBJ2-1; 10 bases map to TRBD1. This CDR3 contains 16 residues. With 4 bases clipped from V and 6 bases from J, the junction kept 10 bases outside the gene matches. CDR1 is SGHNT and CDR2 is YYREEE in the germline V gene (reference sequence). The CDR3 nucleotides read TGTGCCAGCAGCGCCGGGACAGGGGATCTGGGCAATGAGCAGTTCTTC. This sequence encodes CASSAGTGDLGNEQFF.

The chain recombines TRBV6-1 with TRBJ2-3; possibly TRBD1 for D (6 bases). CDR1 is MNHNS, CDR2 SASEGT, per germline. With 6 bases removed from V and 0 bases from J, the gap between germline ends came to 13 bases. The CDR3 has 15 amino acids. This CDR3 reads CASRKQGVSTDTQYF. DNA of the CDR3: TGTGCCAGCAGAAAACAGGGAGTTAGCACAGATACGCAGTATTTT.

The chain links TRBV19 to TRBJ2-1, with TRBD2 matching over 9 bases. Germline V gene data show CDR1 as LNHDA and CDR2 as SQIVND (reference sequence). The CDR3 has 14 amino acids. The junction had 10 bases not matched to a gene; V was cut back by 10 bases and J by 6 bases. CDR3 nucleotides: TGTGCCACCGGTAGCGGGAGACTTTTCAATGAGCAGTTCTTC. Protein: CATGSGRLFNEQFF. Combining the CDR3 with reference TRBV19 and TRBJ2-1 gives the whole variable domain DGGITQSPKYLFRKEGQNVTLSCEQNLNHDAMYWYRQDPGQGLRLIYYSQIVNDFQKGDIAEGYSVSREKKESFPLTVTSAQKNPTAFYLCATGSGRLFNEQFFGPGTRLTVL.

The chain is built from TRBV6-1 and TRBJ1-1, with 10 positions matching TRBD1. Unmatched junction bases numbered 4, after V lost 6 bases and J lost 6 bases. The CDR3 is 13 residues long. Germline assignment: CDR1 MNHNS and CDR2 SASEGT. DNA for the CDR3: TGTGCCAGCAGCGCGGACAGGGGGGCTGAAGCTTTCTTT. Its translation: CASSADRGAEAFF.

V usage is TRBV18 and J usage is TRBJ2-1, with D unresolved. CDR1 and CDR2 (germline): KGHSH, LQKENI. This CDR3 is 13 amino acids long. V was cut by 3 bases and J by 6 bases, with 9 bases left in between. CDR3 region: CASSPLSSNEQFF. The CDR3 bases are TGTGCCAGCTCACCGCTCTCCAGCAATGAGCAGTTCTTC.

The DNA of the CDR3 is TGTGCCAGCAGTTTAAGGTTTGACAGCAGGAACACTGAAGCTTTCTTT. Encoded protein: CASSLRFDSRNTEAFF. The chain recombines TRBV28 with TRBJ1-1; possibly TRBD1 for D (5 bases). Germline CDR1 MDHEN, CDR2 SYDVKM. The CDR3 has 16 amino acids. Between the trimmed V and J ends, which lost 2 bases and 1 base, there was a span of 14 bases.

This clone was seen only once. In nucleotides, the CDR3 is TGTGCCAGTAGCCCGACAGTGGGAATATCTGAAGCTTTCTTT. Translating gives CASSPTVGISEAFF. The rearrangement uses TRBV19 and TRBJ1-1; weak D call: TRBD1 (5 bases). The length of the CDR3 is 14 residues. From germline, CDR1 is LNHDA and CDR2 SQIVND (reference sequence). V was trimmed by 6 bases and J by 6 bases, leaving 17 bases between them.

The chain carries TRBV4-3 and TRBJ2-3; D possibly uses TRBD1 or TRBD2 (6 bases each). The CDR3 is 17 amino acids. Germline V lookup: CDR1 LGHNA, CDR2 YSLEER. V dropped 0 bases and J dropped 6 bases, with 19 bases sitting between them. Written as DNA, the CDR3 is TGCGCCAGCAGCCAAGAGCGCCTGGGGGGCCTGGTGGATACGCAGTATTTT. It is translated as CASSQERLGGLVDTQYF.

J is TRBJ2-7 and V is TRBV6-4, with D hard to call. The CDR3 runs to 15 residues. Trimming stripped 0 bases from V and 0 bases from J, with 9 bases between. Germline assignment: CDR1 MRHNA and CDR2 SNTAGT. CDR3 in amino acids: CASSDSTSGSYEQYV. The CDR3 DNA reads as TGTGCCAGCAGTGACTCGACCTCGGGCTCCTACGAGCAGTACGTC.